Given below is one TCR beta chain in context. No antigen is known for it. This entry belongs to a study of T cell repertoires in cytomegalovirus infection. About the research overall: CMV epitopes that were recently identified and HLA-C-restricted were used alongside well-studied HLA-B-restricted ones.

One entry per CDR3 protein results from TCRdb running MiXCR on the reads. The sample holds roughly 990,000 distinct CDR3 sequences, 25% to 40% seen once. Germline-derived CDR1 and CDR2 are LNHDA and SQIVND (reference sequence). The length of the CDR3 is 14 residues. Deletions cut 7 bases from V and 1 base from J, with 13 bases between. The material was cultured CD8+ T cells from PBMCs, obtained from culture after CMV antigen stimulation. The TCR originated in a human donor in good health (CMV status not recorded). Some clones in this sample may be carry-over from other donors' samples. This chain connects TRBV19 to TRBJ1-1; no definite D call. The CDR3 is CASTKPGTNTEAFF. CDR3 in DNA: TGTGCCAGTACTAAGCCAGGAACGAACACTGAAGCTTTCTTT.